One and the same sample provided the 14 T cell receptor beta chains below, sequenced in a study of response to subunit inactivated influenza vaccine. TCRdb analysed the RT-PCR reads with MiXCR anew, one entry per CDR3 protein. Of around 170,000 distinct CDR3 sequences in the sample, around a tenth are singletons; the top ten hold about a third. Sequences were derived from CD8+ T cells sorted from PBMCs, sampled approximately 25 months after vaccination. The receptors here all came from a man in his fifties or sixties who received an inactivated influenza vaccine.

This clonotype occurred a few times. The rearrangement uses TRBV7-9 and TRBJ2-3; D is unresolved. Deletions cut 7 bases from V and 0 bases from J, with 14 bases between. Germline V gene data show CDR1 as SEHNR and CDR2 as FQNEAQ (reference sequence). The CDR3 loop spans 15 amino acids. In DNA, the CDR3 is TGTGCCAGCACCCTTTGGACGGATAGCACAGATACGCAGTATTTT. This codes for CASTLWTDSTDTQYF. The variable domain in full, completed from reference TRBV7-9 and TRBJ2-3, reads DTGVSQNPRHKITKRGQNVTFRCDPISEHNRLYWYRQTLGQGPEFLTYFQNEAQLEKSRLLSDRFSAERPKGSFSTLEIQRTEQGDSAMYLCASTLWTDSTDTQYFGPGTRLTVL.

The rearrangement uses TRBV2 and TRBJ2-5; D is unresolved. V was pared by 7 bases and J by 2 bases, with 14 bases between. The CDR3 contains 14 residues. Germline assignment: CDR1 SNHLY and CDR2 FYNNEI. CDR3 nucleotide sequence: TGTGCCAGCATTCGGGCCACGAGGCAAGAGACCCAGTACTTC. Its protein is CASIRATRQETQYF.

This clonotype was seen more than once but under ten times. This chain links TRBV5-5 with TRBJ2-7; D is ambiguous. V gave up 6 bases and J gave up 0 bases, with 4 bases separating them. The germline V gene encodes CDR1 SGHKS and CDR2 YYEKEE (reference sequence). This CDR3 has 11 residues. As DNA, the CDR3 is TGTGCCAGCACCGCCTCCTACGAGCAGTACTTC. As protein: CASTASYEQYF.

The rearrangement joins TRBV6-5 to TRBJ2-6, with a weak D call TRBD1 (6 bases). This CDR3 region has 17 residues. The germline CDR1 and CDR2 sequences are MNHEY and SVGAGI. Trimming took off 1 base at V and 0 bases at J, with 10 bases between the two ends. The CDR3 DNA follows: TGTGCCAGCAGTTACTTGACAGGAGACTCTGGGGCCAACGTCCTGACTTTC. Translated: CASSYLTGDSGANVLTF.

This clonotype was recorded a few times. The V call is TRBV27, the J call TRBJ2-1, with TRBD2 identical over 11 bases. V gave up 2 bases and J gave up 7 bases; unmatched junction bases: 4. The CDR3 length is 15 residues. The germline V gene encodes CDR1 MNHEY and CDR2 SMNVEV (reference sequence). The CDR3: CASSLVAGGRNEQFF. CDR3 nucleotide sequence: TGTGCCAGCAGTTTAGTAGCGGGGGGGCGAAATGAGCAGTTCTTC.

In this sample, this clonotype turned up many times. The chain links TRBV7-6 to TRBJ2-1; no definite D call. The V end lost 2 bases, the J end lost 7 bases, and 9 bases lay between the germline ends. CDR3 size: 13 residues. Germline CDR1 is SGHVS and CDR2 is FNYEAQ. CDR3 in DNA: TGTGCCAGCAGCTTAAGCTCGAGGAATGAGCAGTTCTTC. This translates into CASSLSSRNEQFF.

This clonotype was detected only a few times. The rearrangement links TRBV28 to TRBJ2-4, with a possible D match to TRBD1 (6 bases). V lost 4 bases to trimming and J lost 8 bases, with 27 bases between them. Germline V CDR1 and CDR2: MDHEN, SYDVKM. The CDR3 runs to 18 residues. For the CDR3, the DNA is TGTGCCAGCAGTTCGTCAGCCCTTGGACAGACGGGCCGGGACATTCAGTACTTC. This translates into CASSSSALGQTGRDIQYF.

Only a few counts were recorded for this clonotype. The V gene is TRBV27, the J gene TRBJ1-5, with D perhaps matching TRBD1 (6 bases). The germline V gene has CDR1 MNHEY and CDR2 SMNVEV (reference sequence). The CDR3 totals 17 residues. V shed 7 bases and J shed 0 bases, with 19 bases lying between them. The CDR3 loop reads CASKHWTETNSNQPQHF. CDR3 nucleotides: TGTGCCAGCAAACATTGGACAGAGACCAATAGCAATCAGCCCCAGCATTTT.

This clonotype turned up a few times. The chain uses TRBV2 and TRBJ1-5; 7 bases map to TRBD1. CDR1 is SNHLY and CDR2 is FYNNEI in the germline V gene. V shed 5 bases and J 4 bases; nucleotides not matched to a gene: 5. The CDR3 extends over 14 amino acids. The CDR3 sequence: CASSKTGSNQPQHF. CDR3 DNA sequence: TGTGCCAGCAGTAAGACAGGGTCAAATCAGCCCCAGCATTTT.

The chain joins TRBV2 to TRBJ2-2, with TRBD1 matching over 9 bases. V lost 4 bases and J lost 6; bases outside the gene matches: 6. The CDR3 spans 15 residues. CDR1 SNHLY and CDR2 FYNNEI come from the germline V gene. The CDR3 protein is CASSAVQGAPGELFF. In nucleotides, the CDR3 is TGTGCCAGCAGTGCGGTACAGGGGGCGCCCGGGGAGCTGTTTTTT.

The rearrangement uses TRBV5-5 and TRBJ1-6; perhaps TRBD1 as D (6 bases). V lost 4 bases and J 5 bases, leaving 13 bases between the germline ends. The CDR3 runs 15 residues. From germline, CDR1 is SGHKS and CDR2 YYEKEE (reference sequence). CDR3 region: CASSAWTADNSPLHF. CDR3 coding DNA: TGTGCCAGCAGCGCCTGGACAGCGGATAATTCACCCCTCCACTTT.

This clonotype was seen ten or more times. DNA of the CDR3: TGTGCCAGCAGCTTGGAGTGGGGGGCGGTGCAGCCCCAGCATTTT. It codes for CASSLEWGAVQPQHF. V and J are TRBV5-5 and TRBJ1-5; D perhaps matches TRBD1 (6 bases). Germline CDR1 reads SGHKS; CDR2 reads YYEKEE (reference sequence). V shed 0 bases and J shed 7 bases, with 14 bases lying between them. This CDR3 has 15 amino acids.

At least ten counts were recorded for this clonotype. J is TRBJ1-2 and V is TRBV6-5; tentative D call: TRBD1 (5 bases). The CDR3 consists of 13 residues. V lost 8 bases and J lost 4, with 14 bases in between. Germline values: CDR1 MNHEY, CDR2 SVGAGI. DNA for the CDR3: TGTGCCAGCGGGACCCAGGGTACCTATGGCTACACCTTC. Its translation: CASGTQGTYGYTF.

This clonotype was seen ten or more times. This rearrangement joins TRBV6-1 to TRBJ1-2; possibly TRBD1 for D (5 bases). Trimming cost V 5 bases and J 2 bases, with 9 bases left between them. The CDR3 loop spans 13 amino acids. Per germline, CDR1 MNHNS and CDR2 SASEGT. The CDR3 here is CASSPRDNYGYTF. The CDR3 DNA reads TGTGCCAGCAGTCCGCGGGACAACTATGGCTACACCTTC.